Listed below are T cell receptor beta chains from one sample, sequenced in a study of T cell responses to AZD1222 COVID-19 vaccine. Profiled with immunoSEQ multiplex PCR; TCRdb holds only in-frame clones, not every one. There are 90,000 to 110,000 clones in the sample; approximately 91% occur only once, and 10% to 15% lies in the top ten. The sample consisted of peripheral blood, taken on day 0 of MenACWY control vaccination. These TCRs come from an adult in good health. CDR3s include the opening cysteine and the closing phenylalanine or tryptophan. The order of the fields is J gene, V gene, clone size, CDR3 protein. Clone size is given for some rows only: seen once, a few or many times, or a class if the clone is expanded.

TRBJ2-1 | TRBV28 | . | CASSSPGSGGGNEQFF
TRBJ2-7 | TRBV9 | few | CASSRGAHISYEQYF
TRBJ1-6 | TRBV6-1 | . | CASSESVYNSPLHF
TRBJ1-2 | TRBV7-3 | . | CASSLTGQGTYGYTF
TRBJ1-1 | TRBV3-1/TRBV3-2 | . | CASSQDVVMNTEAFF
TRBJ1-2 | TRBV7-3 | . | CASSSGPNGYTF
TRBJ1-5 | TRBV6-5 | . | CASTEGGSNQPQHF
TRBJ1-1 | TRBV19 | . | CASRMGGNTEAFF
TRBJ1-5 | TRBV6-2/TRBV6-3 | . | CASSSNTGAGRQPQHF
TRBJ1-2 | TRBV19 | . | CASNLPGDYGYTF
TRBJ1-5 | TRBV30 | . | CAWSAWDRGSNQPQHF
TRBJ1-6 | TRBV30 | . | CAWSKRFNSPLHF
TRBJ2-7 | TRBV27 | . | CASSPVTSGEQYF
TRBJ1-5 | TRBV30 | . | CAWSYGGQPQHF
TRBJ1-2 | TRBV28 | . | CASSLSIIDGYTF
TRBJ1-2 | TRBV30 | . | CAANRGPHGYTF
TRBJ1-2 | TRBV5-5 | . | CASSLGPDHVYTF
TRBJ2-7 | TRBV7-8 | few | CASTETQYQIDPYEQYF
TRBJ1-2 | TRBV2 | . | CASSPQGDYGYTF
TRBJ2-7 | TRBV3-1/TRBV3-2 | . | CASSLGQGREQYF
TRBJ1-1 | TRBV7-3 | . | CASSFRLSPTEAFF
TRBJ2-2 | TRBV27 | few | CASSSDFGELFF
TRBJ2-4 | TRBV18 | . | CASSKGVAKNIQYF
TRBJ1-2 | TRBV20-1 | . | CSARTGAGYTF
TRBJ2-7 | TRBV7-9 | . | CASSSATGTGNEQYF
TRBJ2-2 | TRBV6-6 | . | CASSYSTRNTGELFF
TRBJ2-7 | TRBV20-1 | . | CSASPNQVYSSYEQYF
TRBJ2-7 | TRBV4-3 | once | CASSRTGHYEQYF
TRBJ1-4 | TRBV5-1 | . | CASSLAGQSSREKLFF
TRBJ2-1 | TRBV27 | . | CASSLMGLAVSSYNEQFF
TRBJ1-2 | TRBV28 | once | CASSSGGQHYGYTF
TRBJ1-6 | TRBV5-4 | medium-sized | CASSPTGGKSPLHF
TRBJ1-2 | TRBV28 | . | CASSFIGSGYTF
TRBJ2-7 | TRBV28 | . | CASSFPPGGNYEQYF
TRBJ1-5 | TRBV28 | once | CASSYRDSNQPQHF
TRBJ2-5 | TRBV11-2 | few | CASSLASWGETQYF
TRBJ2-5 | TRBV2 | . | CASSARGLEKTQYF
TRBJ2-7 | TRBV7-2 | . | CASSLFLDGPYEQYF
TRBJ1-2 | TRBV19 | . | CASSMGTYYGYTF
TRBJ2-3 | TRBV24-1 | . | CATSVGGFRQYF
TRBJ2-7 | TRBV29-1 | . | CSVVGTSGVAYEQYF
TRBJ1-1 | TRBV7-9 | . | CASRIQGGSEAFF
TRBJ2-1 | TRBV20-1 | . | CSARAGTSRFF
TRBJ2-2 | TRBV19 | . | CASATPHRGGTGELFF
TRBJ1-2 | TRBV10-3 | . | CAVTQGYGRNGYTF
TRBJ1-5 | TRBV21-1 | once | CASSIKRTPNQPQHF
TRBJ2-3 | TRBV6-2/TRBV6-3 | . | CASSFRWTGLVTDTQYF